This TCR beta chain is drawn from a study of control samples from healthy donors and cancer patients. Repertoires were generated with immunoSEQ multiplex PCR, while TCRdb's copy carries only in-frame clones and drops some. The data show about 120,000 clones, roughly nine tenths seen once. There are 12 residues in the CDR3. Between the trimmed V and J ends, which lost 4 bases and 4 bases, there was a span of 6 bases. Germline CDR1 KGHSH, CDR2 LQKENI. What was sequenced was blood. The V gene is TRBV18, the J gene TRBJ2-3; D is uncertain. The clonotype comes from a woman between 18 and 30 years old in good health. The CDR3 nucleotides read TGTGCCAGCTCACAAGGAGCAGATACGCAGTATTTT. It encodes CASSQGADTQYF.